The sequence of this T cell receptor (beta chain) was determined in a study of read filtering for tumor transcriptome and immune sequencing. Whole-study context: By R-ISS, stages I, II and III held roughly 8, 16 and 7 patients. TCR-mapped reads were about 3.5 to 10.27 million with IR-seq versus about 85 to 1273 with RNA-seq. Whole-study results and caveats: Compared with RNA-seq, IR-seq gave much higher clonotype depth and reliability.

As for this clonotype: Its antigen is undetermined. It differs at one base from a far larger clone, so likely a read error.

From roughly 400 ng of RNA, a library with molecular barcoded alpha/delta and beta/gamma adaptors was made. TCRdb used MiXCR to reprocess the reads, holding one entry per CDR3 protein. The sample lists about 45,000 distinct CDR3 sequences, roughly 20% occurring once. The germline V gene encodes CDR1 SGHDN and CDR2 FVKESK. The CDR3 sequence is 13 residues long. The source is a donor aged 40 or older with multiple myeloma. The rearrangement links TRBV14 to TRBJ1-1, with D possibly TRBD1 on 5 matching bases. The end of the DNA is better explained by TRBJ1-6, so the J call may be wrong. The sequenced material came from a population of CD138-negative cells sorted from bone marrow. CDR3: CAGSHWGNSPLHF. CDR3 in DNA: TGTGCCGGCAGCCACTGGGGGAATTCACCCCTCCACTTT.